This T cell receptor beta chain stems from a study of siplizumab effects on memory and regulatory T cells. Notes on the study in general: There were only a minor fraction of alloreactive clones that mapped to unstimulated subsets.

Sequencing of each sample assayed around 10^5 TCR templates. The repertoire was sequenced with immunoSEQ multiplex PCR; TCRdb's copy has only in-frame clones and lacks some. The sample records about 50,000 clones, roughly 87% being singletons. Concerning this clone itself: Its antigen is undetermined.

The germline V gene encodes CDR1 MGHRA and CDR2 YSYEKL. The CDR3 contains 19 residues. V was clipped by 0 bases and J by 2 bases; unmatched bases: 9. This chain connects TRBV4-1 to TRBJ2-1, with 11 bases lining up with TRBD2. Sequencing input: naive CD8+ T cells sorted from blood. This receptor was identified in a human donor in good health. The CDR3 region has the DNA TGCGCCAGCAGCCAAGACTTCGTTCTAGCGGGAGGCACCTACAATGAGCAGTTCTTC. This translates into CASSQDFVLAGGTYNEQFF.